One T cell receptor beta chain is described in this entry. J lost 1 base, V lost 7 bases, and 7 bases had no gene match. This CDR3 region has 16 residues. The germline gives CDR1 SEHNR, CDR2 FQNEAQ (reference sequence). The data originate from a study of blood T cell repertoires in COVID-19. Turning to the study itself: T cells, B-cell-depleted T cells, or PBMCs provided the cDNA or gDNA that served as material.

How the authors handled the data: Scientists estimated how many nucleated cells there were by amplifying reference gene primers. This table comes from immunoSEQ multiplex PCR, and its TCRdb copy is limited to in-frame clones, with some not included. D and trimming come from the DNA, and the V and J calls and clone size come from that table. Of 100,000 to 120,000 clones listed, around 76% are singletons. Material for sequencing was peripheral blood. This chain connects TRBV7-9 to TRBJ2-1, with 10 nucleotides matching TRBD2. The TCR comes from a woman of 80 years or more with acute or convalescent COVID-19. The CDR3 is CASIPASGSSYNEQFF. As DNA, the CDR3 is TGTGCCAGCATCCCTGCTAGCGGGAGTTCCTACAATGAGCAGTTCTTC.